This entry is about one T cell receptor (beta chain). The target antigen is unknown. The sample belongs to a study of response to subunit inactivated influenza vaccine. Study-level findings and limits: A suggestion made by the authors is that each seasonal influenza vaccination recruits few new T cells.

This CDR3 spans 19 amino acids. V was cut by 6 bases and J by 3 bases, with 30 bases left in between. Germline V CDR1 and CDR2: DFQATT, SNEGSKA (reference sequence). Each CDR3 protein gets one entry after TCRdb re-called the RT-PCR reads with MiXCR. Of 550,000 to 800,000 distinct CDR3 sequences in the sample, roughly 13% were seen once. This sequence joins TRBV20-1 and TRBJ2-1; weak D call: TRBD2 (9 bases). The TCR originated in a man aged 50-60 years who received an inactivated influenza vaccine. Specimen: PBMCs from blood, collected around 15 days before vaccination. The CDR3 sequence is CSALVRGQATSGNYNEQFF. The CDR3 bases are TGCAGTGCGCTAGTCCGGGGACAGGCGACTAGCGGCAACTACAATGAGCAGTTCTTC.